The table lists the clone carrying this TCR beta chain with a few counts. Its antigen is currently unknown. Sequencing used immunoSEQ multiplex PCR; TCRdb keeps in-frame clones, though not all of them. The table records about 96,000 clones, roughly 89% of them present only once. This entry is derived from a study of T cell responses to AZD1222 COVID-19 vaccine. Study-wide findings and caveats: Researchers took repertoire samples only after the peak T cell response had come. Vaccine-associated CD4 TCRs ranged over spike, dominating at 160-218 and 743-854.

V lost 6 bases to trimming and J lost 1 base, with 13 bases between them. Germline assignment: CDR1 MDHEN and CDR2 SYDVKM. The CDR3 totals 14 residues. This material consisted of peripheral blood, taken on day 0 of MenACWY control vaccination. The clonotype was recovered from an adult in good health. The chain uses TRBV28 and TRBJ2-7; D not certain. The CDR3 DNA is TGTGCCAGCAGGGGGTGGGTAGAATCCTACGAGCAGTACTTC. Protein: CASRGWVESYEQYF.